The 7 T cell receptor beta chains below come from one sample, sequenced in a study of blood T cell repertoires in COVID-19. Clones were read by immunoSEQ multiplex PCR, and TCRdb kept only the in-frame ones, dropping some. The repertoire has hundreds of thousands of clones, around 90% of them found once; the top ten carry 2.6%. Sequencing used PBMCs or T cells enriched from blood (not recorded which). The receptor source for this set is a man aged 55-75 years who had recovered from COVID-19.

This clone was observed a handful of times. This chain uses TRBV7-8 with TRBJ1-4; 9 bases match TRBD1. V was clipped by 5 bases and J by 6 bases; unmatched bases: 7. The CDR3 has 15 residues. Germline-derived CDR1 and CDR2 are SGHVS and FQNEAQ. CDR3 in amino acids: CASSGRDRGYEKLFF. The CDR3 DNA reads TGTGCCAGCAGCGGGCGAGACAGGGGGTATGAAAAACTGTTTTTT.

The chain is built from TRBV7-2 and TRBJ1-3; no clear D. The CDR3 runs 15 residues. The germline V gene encodes CDR1 SGHTA and CDR2 FQGNSA. The V end lost 1 base, the J end lost 0 bases, and 7 bases lay between the germline ends. CDR3 sequence (DNA): TGTGCCAGCAGCTTAGGCGGCTACTCTGGAAACACCATATATTTT. Translation gives CASSLGGYSGNTIYF.

For this clone: The sample has other DNA sequences that encode this CDR3 too. The V call is TRBV5-1, the J call TRBJ2-3; 7 bases fit TRBD2. In germline, CDR1 is SGHRS, CDR2 YFSETQ. There are 15 residues in the CDR3. Losses at the gene ends were 5 bases for V and 3 bases for J; bases not matched to a gene: 9. The CDR3 nucleotides are TGCGCCAGCAGTGCCTTGGGGGGGAGGACAGATACGCAGTATTTT. It encodes CASSALGGRTDTQYF.

The rearrangement uses TRBV25-1 and TRBJ1-6, with unresolved D. CDR3 length: 14 residues. The V and J ends lost 4 bases and 7 bases respectively, with 11 bases between them. Germline CDR1 is MGHDK and CDR2 is SYGVNS. The CDR3 loop reads CASSAPGSNSPLHF. In DNA, the CDR3 is TGTGCCAGCAGTGCCCCGGGGTCGAATTCACCCCTCCACTTT.

This clone was observed once. The rearrangement uses TRBV13 and TRBJ1-2, with TRBD1 matching 7 bases. J was trimmed by 8 bases and V by 4 bases; bases with no gene match: 10. The germline CDR1 and CDR2 sequences are PRHDT and FYEKMQ (reference sequence). The CDR3 runs to 14 residues. The CDR3, as DNA: TGTGCCAGCAGCTCACAGTCGAGGGGGCTCGGCTACACCTTC. The encoded protein is CASSSQSRGLGYTF.

The table lists this clone with a few counts. Written as DNA, the CDR3 is TGTGCCAGCACTCCGCCTGACAGGGCTGGAAACACCATATATTTT. Translated, it gives CASTPPDRAGNTIYF. The V call is TRBV2, the J call TRBJ1-3; 7 bases fit TRBD1. Germline V CDR1 and CDR2: SNHLY, FYNNEI. After removal of 7 bases from V and 2 bases from J, the junction contained 8 bases not matched to a gene. CDR3 length: 15 residues.

V usage is TRBV11-2 and J usage is TRBJ2-7, with a weak D call TRBD1 (5 bases). Trimming removed 1 base at V and 5 bases at J, with 9 bases between. The CDR3 spans 13 residues. Germline assignment: CDR1 SGHAT and CDR2 FQNNGV. As DNA, the CDR3 is TGTGCCAGCAGCTTAGTCACGACAGACGAGCAGTACTTC. Protein sequence: CASSLVTTDEQYF.